The T cell receptor beta chain described here comes from a study of T cells after yellow fever vaccination. A note on this clonotype: Its target is not known.

Germline CDR1 SGDLS, CDR2 YYNGEE. Trimming stripped 6 bases from V and 0 bases from J, with 16 bases between. The CDR3 covers 17 residues. Whole-study findings and limits: The secondary response was weaker but peaked faster, day 5 versus 15. Primary-vaccination clones mostly resurfaced post-booster (around 96% CD4, roughly 90% CD8).

In TCRdb, the 5' RACE reads were re-called with MiXCR into one record per CDR3 protein. The data contain 450,000 to 600,000 distinct CDR3 sequences, 17% of them singletons. The sample in question was PBMCs, obtained 5 days after the first yellow fever vaccination. The origin of this receptor is a man between 18 and 29 years old who received the YFV17D yellow fever vaccine. The chain has TRBV9 and TRBJ2-6; D is possibly TRBD1 or TRBD2 (5 bases each). CDR3 region: CASTTTGAYSGANVLTF. CDR3 sequence (DNA): TGTGCCAGCACTACTACCGGGGCCTACTCTGGGGCCAACGTCCTGACTTTC.